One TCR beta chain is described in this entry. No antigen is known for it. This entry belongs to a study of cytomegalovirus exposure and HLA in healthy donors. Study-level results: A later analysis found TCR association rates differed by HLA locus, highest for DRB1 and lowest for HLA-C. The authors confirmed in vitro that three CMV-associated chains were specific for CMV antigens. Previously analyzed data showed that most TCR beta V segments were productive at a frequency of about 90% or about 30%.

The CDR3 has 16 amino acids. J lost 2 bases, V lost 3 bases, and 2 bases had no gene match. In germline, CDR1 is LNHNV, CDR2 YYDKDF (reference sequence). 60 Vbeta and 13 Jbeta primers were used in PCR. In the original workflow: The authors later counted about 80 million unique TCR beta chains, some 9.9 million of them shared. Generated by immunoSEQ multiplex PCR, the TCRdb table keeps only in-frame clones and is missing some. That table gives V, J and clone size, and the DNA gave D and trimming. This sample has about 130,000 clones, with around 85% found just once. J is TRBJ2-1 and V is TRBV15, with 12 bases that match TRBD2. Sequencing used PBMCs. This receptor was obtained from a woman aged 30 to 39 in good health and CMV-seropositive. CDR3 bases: TGTGCCACCAGCAGCTCTAGCGGGGGGGCCTACAATGAGCAGTTCTTC. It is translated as CATSSSSGGAYNEQFF.